This T cell receptor beta chain was captured in a study of shared clonotypes between healthy human individuals. Sequencing was performed with immunoSEQ multiplex PCR; in TCRdb, only in-frame clones are kept and a portion is missing. The sample carries about 1.5 million clones, roughly 97% recorded once. This clone was picked up one time. From germline, CDR1 is MDHEN and CDR2 SYDVKM. CDR3 length equals 14 residues. With V trimmed by 5 bases and J by 5 bases, 5 bases remained unmatched. Sequencing used naive CD4+ T cells sorted from blood. The subset: CD45RA+ positively selected. The sequence was collected from a man aged 25 to 45 in good health. The J gene is TRBJ1-1, the V gene TRBV28, with 10 nucleotides matching TRBD1. The CDR3, as DNA: TGTGCCAGCAGTAAAAGGGACAGGGGTACTGAAGCTTTCTTT. Its translation is CASSKRDRGTEAFF.